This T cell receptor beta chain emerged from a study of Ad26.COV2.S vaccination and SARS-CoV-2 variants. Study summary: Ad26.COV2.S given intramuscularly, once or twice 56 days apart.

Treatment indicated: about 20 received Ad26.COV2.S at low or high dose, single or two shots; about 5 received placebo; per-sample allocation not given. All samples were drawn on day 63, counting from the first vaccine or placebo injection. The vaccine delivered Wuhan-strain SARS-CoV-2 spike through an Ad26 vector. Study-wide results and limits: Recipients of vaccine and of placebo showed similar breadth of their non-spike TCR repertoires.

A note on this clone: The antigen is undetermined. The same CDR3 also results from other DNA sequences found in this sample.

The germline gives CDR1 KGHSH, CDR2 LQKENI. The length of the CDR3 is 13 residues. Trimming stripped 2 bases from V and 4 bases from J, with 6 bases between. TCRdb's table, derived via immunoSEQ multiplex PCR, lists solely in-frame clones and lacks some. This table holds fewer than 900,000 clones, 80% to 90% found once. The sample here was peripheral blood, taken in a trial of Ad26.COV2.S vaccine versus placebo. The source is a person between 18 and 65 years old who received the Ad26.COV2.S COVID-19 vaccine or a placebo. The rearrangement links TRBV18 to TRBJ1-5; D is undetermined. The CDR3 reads CASSPGENQPQHF. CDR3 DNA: TGTGCCAGCTCACCAGGAGAGAATCAGCCCCAGCATTTT.